The clone carrying this T cell receptor (beta chain) came up a few times. Its antigen is unknown. Trimming cost V 3 bases and J 4 bases, with 12 bases left between them. The CDR3 is 14 residues long. From germline, CDR1 is SGHTA and CDR2 FQGNSA. The entry originates in a study of T-cell memory formation after mild COVID-19. Study-level findings and limits: What remained unconfirmed was the SARS-CoV-2 specificity of second-wave clones peaking on day 37. Certain responding clones were present in pre-infection memory, suggesting participation of cross-reactive memory.

TCRdb fed the 5' RACE reads into MiXCR, producing one record per CDR3 protein. The table has hundreds of thousands of distinct CDR3 sequences, around 13% seen once. Material for sequencing was PBMCs or a T cell subset sorted from them (not recorded which). The rearrangement uses TRBV7-2 and TRBJ1-1; D is unclear. This clonotype originated in a man in his late teens or twenties who had mild COVID-19 (a few samples of this study predate the infection). Cell type and time point are not known. CDR3 in DNA: TGTGCCAGCAGCTTCGGACGGACCGGCACTGAAGCTTTCTTT. Translation gives CASSFGRTGTEAFF.